Listed below are T cell receptor beta chains from one sample, sequenced in a study of T cell responses to AZD1222 COVID-19 vaccine. Sequenced by immunoSEQ multiplex PCR; TCRdb stores in-frame clones only, minus some. The sample has some 86,000 clones, around 73% seen once; the top ten hold around 21%. The specimen was peripheral blood, collected on day 0 of AZD1222 vaccination. The source of these receptors is an adult in good health. Both conserved end residues are part of each CDR3.

12	TRBV10-3	TRBJ1-1	CAISGGYTEAFF
12	TRBV11-2	TRBJ2-3	CASNKLTDTQYF
13	TRBV7-9	TRBJ2-7	CASSHDISYEQYF
15	TRBV9	TRBJ1-3	CASSPDRGHGNTIYF
12	TRBV14	TRBJ1-3	CGSGTVRNTIYF
15	TRBV7-9	TRBJ1-1	CASSPTLEGRGEAFF
17	TRBV12-5	TRBJ1-3	CASGPGTGYTSGNTIYF
13	TRBV15	TRBJ1-1	CATRFGQGTEAFF
14	TRBV19	TRBJ2-7	CASSRQGTTYEQYF
14	TRBV5-1	TRBJ1-1	CASSFGDKDTEAFF
12	TRBV6-5	TRBJ2-7	CATLRGLGEQYF
11	TRBV12-3/TRBV12-4	TRBJ1-1	CASSSDREAFF
14	TRBV18	TRBJ1-4	CASSPARQNEKLFF
13	TRBV6-2/TRBV6-3	TRBJ1-5	CASSNRGLQPQHF
17	TRBV18	TRBJ1-3	CASSPSTGLPSGNTIYF
16	TRBV19	TRBJ2-3	CASSIDRGVSTDTQYF
13	TRBV30	TRBJ2-3	CAWSVAGAYTQYF
17	TRBV3-1/TRBV3-2	TRBJ2-7	CASSPSGNSGMVGEQYF
16	TRBV7-8	TRBJ2-1	CASSLVLGTGGQEQFF
15	TRBV4-2	TRBJ2-3	CASSQDFGSTDTQYF
16	TRBV12-5	TRBJ2-3	CASGSGLAGIEDTQYF
15	TRBV4-2	TRBJ1-2	CASRGASGTKDGYTF